This T cell receptor beta chain was identified in a study of CD8 T cells in Susac syndrome. CDR3 length: 13 amino acids. Trimming cost V 3 bases and J 2 bases, with 6 bases left between them. Germline V gene lookup returns CDR1 SGHVS and CDR2 FQNEAQ. In its sample, this clonotype was seen a few times. A quantity of roughly 0.5 to 1 ug RNA underwent reverse transcription using random hexamers. One entry per CDR3 protein, called by TCRdb with MiXCR from the immunoSEQ multiplex PCR reads. The repertoire consists of roughly 200,000 distinct CDR3 sequences, with 90% to 97% occurring once and the leading ten covering roughly 0.095%.

The source is a human donor with multiple sclerosis. The sequencing input was CD4+ T cells from PBMCs. This chain connects TRBV7-8 to TRBJ2-3; D remains unclear. The CDR3, as DNA: TGTGCCAGCAGCTTGCTGACCACAGATACGCAGTATTTT. It specifies CASSLLTTDTQYF.